Each of the 24 T cell receptor beta chains below was sequenced from the same sample in a study of shared clonotypes between healthy human individuals (dated by TCRdb to about 2020). The library was built by means of the immunoSEQ multiplex PCR assay. The table comes from immuneACCESS by way of TCRdb, which keeps in-frame sequences with V and J called. Part of the clones is missing from these tables; in studies checked, under half for an unresolved V gene and the rest for unknown reasons. The sample contains hundreds of thousands of clones, around 96% of them found a single time. More than 0.3% of the sample is taken by the ten largest. Material: memory CD8+ T cells sorted from blood. In the paper's terms, the cell subset or site label means: CD45RO+ cells pooled with CCR7-negative TemRA cells. Receptor source: a man in his thirties or forties in good health.

The chain recombines TRBV30 with TRBJ2-7; TRBD1 is a possible D gene (6 bases). CDR3 length: 12 amino acids. Germline V lookup: CDR1 GTSNPN, CDR2 SVGIG (reference sequence). V was trimmed by 1 base and J by 11 bases, leaving 15 bases between them. CDR3 nucleotides: TGTGCCTGGAGTGACCCCCGTGGACAGAAGTACTTC. As protein: CAWSDPRGQKYF.

This chain connects TRBV7-2 to TRBJ1-2; D remains ambiguous. The germline gives CDR1 SGHTA, CDR2 FQGNSA. With 2 bases removed from V and 5 bases from J, the gap between germline ends came to 6 bases. This CDR3 comprises 12 residues. The CDR3 DNA sequence: TGTGCCAGCAGCTTAAAAGGATATGGCTACACCTTC. This translates into CASSLKGYGYTF.

In the case of this clone: This sample includes further DNA sequences coding for the same CDR3. The chain has TRBV18 and TRBJ2-7, with TRBD1 matching over 10 bases. This CDR3 is built from 14 residues. Germline CDR1 KGHSH, CDR2 LQKENI. V lost 3 bases and J lost 3; bases outside the gene matches: 2. The CDR3 protein is CASSPGTGDYEQYF. In DNA, the CDR3 is TGTGCCAGCTCACCCGGGACAGGGGACTACGAGCAGTACTTC.

This chain uses TRBV20-1 with TRBJ2-7; D remains unclear. Per germline, CDR1 DFQATT and CDR2 SNEGSKA (reference sequence). This CDR3 has 8 amino acids. The CDR3 reads CTTREQYF. CDR3 bases: TGCACGACCCGGGAGCAGTACTTC.

The genes are TRBV4-1 and TRBJ1-2; no clear D. Germline V CDR1 and CDR2: MGHRA, YSYEKL. The CDR3 contains 13 residues. Trimming shortened V by 0 bases and J by 6 bases, and 8 bases separated the two germline ends. The DNA for the CDR3 is TGCGCCAGCAGCCAAGATAATCTCCATGGCTACACCTTC. Translation: CASSQDNLHGYTF.

This clone was recorded once. This chain joins TRBV25-1 and TRBJ1-1, with a tentative D call TRBD1 (6 bases). V lost 8 bases and J lost 1, with 11 bases in between. The CDR3 consists of 13 residues. Germline V gene sequence: CDR1 MGHDK, CDR2 SYGVNS. CDR3 amino acids: CASSQGWNTEAFF. In nucleotides, the CDR3 is TGTGCCAGCTCTCAGGGGTGGAACACTGAAGCTTTCTTT.

A remark on this clone: Other DNA sequences from this sample encode an identical CDR3 as well. The chain links TRBV2 to TRBJ1-4, with D maybe TRBD1 (5 bases). V was clipped by 6 bases and J by 0 bases, with 17 bases between them. Germline V gene sequence: CDR1 SNHLY, CDR2 FYNNEI. There are 17 residues in the CDR3. The CDR3 here is CASSGPGRPATNEKLFF. In nucleotides, the CDR3 is TGTGCCAGCAGCGGCCCAGGGAGACCTGCAACTAATGAAAAACTGTTTTTT.

DNA of the CDR3: TGCGCCAGCAGCGAAGCGGGACTCGAGCAGTTCTTC. Translated, it gives CASSEAGLEQFF. The chain links TRBV5-1 to TRBJ2-1; 7 bases align to TRBD2. The length of the CDR3 is 12 residues. The ends lost 4 bases at V and 10 bases at J; junction bases unmatched: 5. In germline, CDR1 is SGHRS, CDR2 YFSETQ.

The chain joins TRBV7-9 to TRBJ1-1, with D possibly TRBD1 on 6 matching bases. The germline V and J ends were trimmed by 7 bases and 2 bases, with 23 bases remaining between them. Germline V CDR1 and CDR2: SEHNR, FQNEAQ (reference sequence). The CDR3 is 17 residues long. In nucleotides, the CDR3 is TGTGCCAGCACCCTAACACAGGGTTGGAATTCTAACACTGAAGCTTTCTTT. This encodes CASTLTQGWNSNTEAFF.

The J gene is TRBJ2-5, the V gene TRBV28; unclear D gene. The CDR3 totals 13 residues. With 4 bases removed from V and 4 bases from J, the gap between germline ends came to 10 bases. Germline V gene lookup returns CDR1 MDHEN and CDR2 SYDVKM. Written as DNA, the CDR3 is TGTGCCAGCAGTTCGGGTCGCTTAGAGACCCAGTACTTC. Its translation is CASSSGRLETQYF.

J is TRBJ1-1 and V is TRBV6-5; D not certain. V was cut by 5 bases and J by 6 bases, with 16 bases left in between. The germline V gene encodes CDR1 MNHEY and CDR2 SVGAGI. The CDR3 is 14 residues long. CDR3 sequence: CASSPEGSGAEAFF. The CDR3 bases are TGTGCCAGCAGTCCGGAGGGTTCCGGTGCTGAAGCTTTCTTT.

The chain has TRBV30 and TRBJ2-5, with 10 bases matching TRBD2. This CDR3 spans 15 amino acids. CDR1 is GTSNPN and CDR2 is SVGIG in the germline V gene (reference sequence). J lost 5 bases, V lost 7 bases, and 13 bases had no gene match. CDR3 sequence: CAYQREGSRRETQYF. DNA for the CDR3: TGTGCCTATCAGCGGGAGGGGAGCCGGCGGGAGACCCAGTACTTC.

This clone was recorded once. The J gene is TRBJ1-2, the V gene TRBV7-9; 7 bases map to TRBD1. The CDR3 consists of 13 residues. After removal of 5 bases from V and 7 bases from J, the junction contained 7 bases not matched to a gene. The V gene's germline CDR1 is SEHNR and CDR2 FQNEAQ (reference sequence). CDR3 protein: CASSVQGWRGYTF. CDR3 bases: TGTGCCAGCAGCGTACAGGGGTGGCGTGGCTACACCTTC.

The chain joins TRBV5-4 to TRBJ2-2, with TRBD2 matching over 12 bases. Germline V gene lookup returns CDR1 SGHNT and CDR2 YYREEE (reference sequence). V was pared by 1 base and J by 5 bases, with 3 bases of the junction left unmatched. The CDR3 loop spans 16 amino acids. This CDR3 reads CASSLLAGGLTGELFF. CDR3 sequence (DNA): TGTGCCAGCAGCTTGCTAGCGGGAGGGTTAACCGGGGAGCTGTTTTTT.

This sequence joins TRBV20-1 and TRBJ2-1, with D perhaps TRBD2 (6 bases). V was clipped by 4 bases and J by 8 bases, with 9 bases between them. Germline V gene data show CDR1 as DFQATT and CDR2 as SNEGSKA (reference sequence). CDR3 size: 11 residues. CDR3 nucleotides: TGCAGTGCTATCGGGGGACATGAGCAGTTCTTC. Residues: CSAIGGHEQFF.

The chain couples TRBV27 to TRBJ2-7; 8 positions agree with TRBD1. CDR3 length equals 13 residues. Trimming removed 6 bases from V and 4 bases from J; junction bases left unmatched: 5. Per germline, CDR1 MNHEY and CDR2 SMNVEV (reference sequence). CDR3 sequence: CASRPTGAYEQYF. The CDR3 bases are TGTGCCAGCAGGCCGACAGGGGCATACGAGCAGTACTTC.

The chain employs TRBV5-8 and TRBJ1-5; D not resolved. Trimming left V 0 bases short and J 4 bases short, with 2 bases between. CDR1 is SGHTS and CDR2 is YDEGEE in the germline V gene. This CDR3 spans 12 amino acids. Written as DNA, the CDR3 is TGTGCCAGCAGCTTGGGGAATCAGCCCCAGCATTTT. It translates to CASSLGNQPQHF. The complete variable domain, with remaining parts taken from reference TRBV5-8 and TRBJ1-5, reads EAGVTQSPTHLIKTRGQQATLRCSPISGHTSVYWYQQALGLGLQFLLWYDEGEERNRGNFPPRFSGRQFPNYSSELNVNALELEDSALYLCASSLGNQPQHFGDGTRLSIL.

The chain employs TRBV11-1 and TRBJ2-1; 7 nucleotides align to TRBD2. This CDR3 region has 15 residues. The germline V gene encodes CDR1 SGHAT and CDR2 FQDESV (reference sequence). With V trimmed by 1 base and J by 4 bases, 4 bases remained unmatched. The CDR3 bases are TGTGCCAGCAGCTTAGGCCCTAGCGGTTACAATGAGCAGTTCTTC. Protein: CASSLGPSGYNEQFF.

V and J are TRBV19 and TRBJ1-2; D ambiguous. Trimming removed 3 bases from V and 6 bases from J, with 17 bases in between. The CDR3 extends over 15 amino acids. Germline loops: CDR1 LNHDA, CDR2 SQIVND (reference sequence). CDR3 DNA sequence: TGTGCCAGTAGTATTAGGGCAGAAAGAACTAATGGCTACACCTTC. It encodes CASSIRAERTNGYTF.

CDR3 amino acids: CASSPAGNTIYF. DNA for the CDR3: TGTGCCAGCAGCCCGGCTGGAAACACCATATATTTT. V is TRBV6-6 and J is TRBJ1-3; D gene unclear. V was cut by 6 bases and J by 2 bases, with 5 bases left in between. CDR3 size: 12 residues. From germline, CDR1 is MNHNY and CDR2 SVGAGI (reference sequence).

The gene calls are TRBV19 and TRBJ2-5; D unresolved. The germline V and J ends were trimmed by 6 bases and 2 bases, with 10 bases remaining between them. Germline CDR1 and CDR2: LNHDA and SQIVND (reference sequence). The CDR3 is made up of 13 amino acids. The DNA of the CDR3 is TGTGCCAGTAGCATACACAGACAAGAGACCCAGTACTTC. It yields the protein CASSIHRQETQYF.

This rearrangement joins TRBV19 to TRBJ2-1; tentatively, D is TRBD1 or TRBD2 (6 bases each). Germline lookup yields CDR1 LNHDA and CDR2 SQIVND (reference sequence). This CDR3 contains 15 residues. V lost 3 bases to trimming and J lost 4 bases, with 13 bases between them. In DNA form, the CDR3 reads TGTGCCAGTAGTATTCGGGGGCCGAATTACAATGAGCAGTTCTTC. This encodes CASSIRGPNYNEQFF.

The V call is TRBV10-3, the J call TRBJ2-7; D is possibly TRBD2 (6 bases). CDR3 length: 13 residues. Germline CDR1 reads ENHRY; CDR2 reads SYGVKD. The V end lost 8 bases, the J end lost 0 bases, and 11 bases lay between the germline ends. The CDR3 reads CAIRDGSSYEQYF. CDR3 nucleotides: TGTGCCATCCGGGACGGGAGCTCCTACGAGCAGTACTTC.

Of note for this clone: A junction boundary mismatches the germline segment, possibly from a read error. The rearrangement links TRBV15 to TRBJ2-5; D is undetermined. From germline, CDR1 is LNHNV and CDR2 YYDKDF (reference sequence). The CDR3 loop spans 15 amino acids. DNA for the CDR3: TGTGCCACTAGCAGAGATGGATGGCGGCAAGAGACCCAGTACTTC. It is translated as CATSRDGWRQETQYF.